This T cell receptor beta chain emerged from a study of T cells in Graves' hyperthyroidism and ophthalmopathy. RNA transcripts served as the template for amplifying TCR beta CDR3 regions. RT-PCR in the first round (using the HTBI primer set) targeted the TCR CDR3. TCRdb ran MiXCR on the multiplex PCR reads and lists one entry per CDR3 protein. Among over 700,000 distinct CDR3 sequences, around 20% were seen once, and the ten largest hold around 17%. Germline loops: CDR1 MNHNS, CDR2 SASEGT. The CDR3 runs 15 residues. Trimming at V came to 6 bases and at J to 4 bases, leaving 5 bases not matched to a gene.

This receptor was taken from a woman aged 50 to 60 with Graves' hyperthyroidism that later progressed to Graves' ophthalmopathy. The sample taken for sequencing was blood. The V gene is TRBV6-1, the J gene TRBJ2-1, with 11 positions matching TRBD2. In DNA, the CDR3 is TGTGCCAGCAGCCCGACTAGCGGGGATTACAATGAGCAGTTCTTC. Translated: CASSPTSGDYNEQFF.